The present TCR beta chain was sequenced within a study of metastatic and nonmetastatic thyroid tumors. The wider study: The study looked at repertoires side by side in blood and in tumor or nodule tissue from malignant and benign thyroid patients. Study-level results: Reportedly, malignant thyroid tumors had significantly higher TCR beta diversity than benign nodules, in blood and tumor.

Prior to thyroid surgery, none of the patients had received any treatment. A few counts support this clone. Its antigen is as yet unknown. Authors' processing steps: A distant-metastasis classifier for papillary thyroid cancer was built using CDR3 differences across clinicopathological groups. TCRdb re-analyzed the PCR reads through MiXCR. It is TCRdb's table, rather than the study itself, that gives the V and J calls and clone size. The table records roughly 16,000 clones, about a sixth of them present only once. Germline values: CDR1 MGHRA, CDR2 YSYEKL. V shed 0 bases and J 6 bases; nucleotides not matched to a gene: 4. The CDR3 is 15 residues long.

The sequencing input was blood. This chain links TRBV4-1 with TRBJ1-2; TRBD1 matches 10 bases. The clonotype comes from a female donor with papillary thyroid cancer or a benign thyroid nodule (not recorded which). Some clones in this sample may be carry-over from other donors' samples. The CDR3 coding sequence is TGCGCCAGCAGCCAAGAAGGGACAGGGGCCGATGGCTACACCTTC. This translates into CASSQEGTGADGYTF.